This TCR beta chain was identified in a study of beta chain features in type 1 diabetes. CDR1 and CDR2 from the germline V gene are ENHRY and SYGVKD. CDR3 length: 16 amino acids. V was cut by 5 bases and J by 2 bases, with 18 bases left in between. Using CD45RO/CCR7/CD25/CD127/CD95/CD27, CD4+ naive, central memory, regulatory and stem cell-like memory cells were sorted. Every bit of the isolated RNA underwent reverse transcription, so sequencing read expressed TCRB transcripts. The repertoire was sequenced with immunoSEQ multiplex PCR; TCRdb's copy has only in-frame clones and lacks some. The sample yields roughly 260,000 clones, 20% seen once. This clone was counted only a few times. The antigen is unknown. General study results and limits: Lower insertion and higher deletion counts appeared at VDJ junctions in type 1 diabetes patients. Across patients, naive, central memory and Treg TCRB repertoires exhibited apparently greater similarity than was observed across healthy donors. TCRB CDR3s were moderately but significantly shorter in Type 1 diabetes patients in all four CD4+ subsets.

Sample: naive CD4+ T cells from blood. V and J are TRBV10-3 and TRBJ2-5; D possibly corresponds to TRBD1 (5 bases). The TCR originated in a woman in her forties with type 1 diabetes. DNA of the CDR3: TGTGCCATCAGTACGACAGTACAAGGGGTACAAGAGACCCAGTACTTC. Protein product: CAISTTVQGVQETQYF.